This TCR beta chain was sequenced in a study of read filtering for tumor transcriptome and immune sequencing. Overall study context: Fewer than 10 patients were R-ISS I, 16 were R-ISS II, 6 or 7 were R-ISS III. IR-seq gave about 3.5 to 10.27 million TCR reads per sample; RNA-seq gave about 80 to 1273. General study results and limits: The sorted CD138-negative fraction was a mixed bone marrow immune population, not purified T cells.

This clonotype was seen many times. Its cognate antigen is unknown. The CDR3 contains 15 residues. CDR1 is DFQATT, CDR2 SNEGSKA, per germline (reference sequence). Unmatched junction bases numbered 13, after V lost 5 bases and J lost 5 bases. Every patient had bone marrow sampled while the disease was active. This library used roughly 370 ng RNA and molecular barcoded adaptors spanning alpha/delta and beta/gamma chains. TCRdb analysed the reads with MiXCR anew, one entry per CDR3 protein. The sample lists 30,000 to 40,000 distinct CDR3 sequences, about 14% occurring once. The clonotype comes from a donor at least 40 years old with multiple myeloma. V and J are TRBV20-1 and TRBJ2-7, with 9 bases that match TRBD1. The specimen sequenced was a population of CD138-negative cells sorted from bone marrow. CDR3 in amino acids: CSAQKTGTGIHEQYF. CDR3 DNA sequence: TGCAGTGCTCAGAAAACCGGGACAGGGATCCACGAGCAGTACTTC.